This TCR beta chain stems from a study of CD8 T cells in Susac syndrome. TEMRA cells were FACS-enriched, with CD8+ and CD4+ T cells isolated negatively. It was with random hexamers that 0.5 to 1 ug RNA was reverse transcribed. An immunoSEQ multiplex PCR generated amplified TCR beta CDR3 products spanning 54 Vbeta and 13 Jbeta. TCRdb re-analysed the immunoSEQ multiplex PCR reads in MiXCR, keeping a single row per CDR3 protein. The sample records fewer than 150,000 distinct CDR3 sequences, about 94% being singletons. The study, taken as a whole, reports: The number of individuals included in the study's TCR sequencing and HLA analysis was acknowledged as relatively small.

Of note for this clonotype: Its cognate antigen is unknown.

The CDR3 length is 13 residues. V was pared by 2 bases and J by 5 bases, with 12 bases between. CDR1 is DFQATT, CDR2 SNEGSKA, per germline (reference sequence). The gene calls are TRBV20-1 and TRBJ2-5; the D call may be TRBD1 or TRBD2 (5 bases each). Input material: CD8+ T cells from PBMCs. The TCR comes from a human donor in good health. CDR3 in amino acids: CSARFGGEETQYF. DNA of the CDR3: TGCAGTGCTAGATTTGGGGGTGAGGAGACCCAGTACTTC.